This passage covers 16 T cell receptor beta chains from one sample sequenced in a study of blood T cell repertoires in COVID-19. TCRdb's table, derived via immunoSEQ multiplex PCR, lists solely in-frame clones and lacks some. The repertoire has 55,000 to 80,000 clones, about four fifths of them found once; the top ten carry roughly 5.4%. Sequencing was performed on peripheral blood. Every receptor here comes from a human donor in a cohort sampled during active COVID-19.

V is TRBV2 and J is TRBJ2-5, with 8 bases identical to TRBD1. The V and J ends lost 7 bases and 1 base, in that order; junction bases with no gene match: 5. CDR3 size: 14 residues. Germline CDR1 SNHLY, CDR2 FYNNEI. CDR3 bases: TGTGCCAGCACCCGCGACAGGGGCCAAGAGACCCAGTACTTC. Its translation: CASTRDRGQETQYF.

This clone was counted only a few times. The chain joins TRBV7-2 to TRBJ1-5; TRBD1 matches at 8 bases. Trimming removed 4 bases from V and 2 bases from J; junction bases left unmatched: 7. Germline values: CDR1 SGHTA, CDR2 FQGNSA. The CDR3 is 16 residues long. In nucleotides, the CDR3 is TGTGCCAGCAGCTCAGGTACAGGGGGTGGCAATCAGCCCCAGCATTTT. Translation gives CASSSGTGGGNQPQHF.

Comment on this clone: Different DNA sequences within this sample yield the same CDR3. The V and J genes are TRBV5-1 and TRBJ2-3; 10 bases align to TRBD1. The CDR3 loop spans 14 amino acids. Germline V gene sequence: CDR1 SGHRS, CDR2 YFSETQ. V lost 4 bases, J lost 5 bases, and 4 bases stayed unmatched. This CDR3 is CASSLGQGKDTQYF. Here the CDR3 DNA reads TGCGCCAGCAGCCTGGGACAGGGGAAAGATACGCAGTATTTT.

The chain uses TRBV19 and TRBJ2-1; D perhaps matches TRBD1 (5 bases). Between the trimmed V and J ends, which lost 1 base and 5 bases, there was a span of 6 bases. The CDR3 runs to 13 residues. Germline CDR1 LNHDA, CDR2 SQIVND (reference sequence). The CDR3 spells CASSIGRDNEQFF. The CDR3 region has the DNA TGTGCCAGTAGTATAGGCAGGGACAATGAGCAGTTCTTC.

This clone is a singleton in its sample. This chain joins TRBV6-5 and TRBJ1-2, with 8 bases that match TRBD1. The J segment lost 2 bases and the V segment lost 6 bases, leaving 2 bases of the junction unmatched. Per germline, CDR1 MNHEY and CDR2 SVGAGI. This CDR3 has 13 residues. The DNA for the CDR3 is TGTGCCAGCAGGGCAGGGGGCAACTATGGCTACACCTTC. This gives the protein CASRAGGNYGYTF.

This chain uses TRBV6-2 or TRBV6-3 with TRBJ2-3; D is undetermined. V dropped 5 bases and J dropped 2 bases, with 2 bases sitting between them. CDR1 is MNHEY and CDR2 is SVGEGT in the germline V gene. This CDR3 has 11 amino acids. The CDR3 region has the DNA TGTGCCAGCAGTCACACAGATACGCAGTATTTT. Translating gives CASSHTDTQYF.

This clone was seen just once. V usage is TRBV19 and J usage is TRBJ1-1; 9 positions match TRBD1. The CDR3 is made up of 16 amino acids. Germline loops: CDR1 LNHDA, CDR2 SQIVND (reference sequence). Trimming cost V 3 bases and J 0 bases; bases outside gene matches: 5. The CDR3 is CASSMGTGPMNTEAFF. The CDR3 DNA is TGTGCCAGTAGTATGGGGACAGGGCCCATGAACACTGAAGCTTTCTTT.

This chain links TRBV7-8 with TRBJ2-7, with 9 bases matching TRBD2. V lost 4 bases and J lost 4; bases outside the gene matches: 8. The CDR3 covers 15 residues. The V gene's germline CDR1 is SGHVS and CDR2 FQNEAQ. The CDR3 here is CASSSDLAGYYEQYF. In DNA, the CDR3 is TGTGCCAGCAGCTCCGACCTAGCGGGGTATTACGAGCAGTACTTC. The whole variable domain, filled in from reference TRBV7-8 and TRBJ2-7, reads GAGVSQSPRYKVAKRGQDVALRCDPISGHVSLFWYQQALGQGPEFLTYFQNEAQLDKSGLPSDRFFAERPEGSVSTLKIQRTQQEDSAVYLCASSSDLAGYYEQYFGPGTRLTVT.

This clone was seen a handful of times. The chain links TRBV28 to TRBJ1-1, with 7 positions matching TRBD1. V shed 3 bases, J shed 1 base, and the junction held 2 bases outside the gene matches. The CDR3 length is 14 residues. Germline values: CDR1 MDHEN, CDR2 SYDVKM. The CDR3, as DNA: TGTGCCAGCAGTTTTGCAGGGGGGAACACTGAAGCTTTCTTT. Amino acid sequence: CASSFAGGNTEAFF.

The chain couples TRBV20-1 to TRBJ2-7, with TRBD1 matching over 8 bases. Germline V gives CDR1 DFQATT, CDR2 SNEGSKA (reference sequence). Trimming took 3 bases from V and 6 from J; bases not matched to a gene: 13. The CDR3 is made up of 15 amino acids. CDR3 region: CSASNPQGASGEQYF. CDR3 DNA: TGCAGTGCTAGTAATCCCCAGGGGGCTTCTGGCGAGCAGTACTTC.

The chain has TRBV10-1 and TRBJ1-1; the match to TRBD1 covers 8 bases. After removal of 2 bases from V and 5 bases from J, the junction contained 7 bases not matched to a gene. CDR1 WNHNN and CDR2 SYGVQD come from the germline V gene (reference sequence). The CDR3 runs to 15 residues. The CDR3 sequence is CASSESGRGPTEAFF. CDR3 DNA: TGCGCCAGCAGTGAGAGTGGCAGGGGGCCTACTGAAGCTTTCTTT.

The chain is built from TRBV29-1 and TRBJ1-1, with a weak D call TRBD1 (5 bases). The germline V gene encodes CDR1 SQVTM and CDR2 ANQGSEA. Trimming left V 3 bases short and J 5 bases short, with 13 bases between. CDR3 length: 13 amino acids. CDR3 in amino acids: CSVDGGGVTEAFF. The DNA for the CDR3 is TGCAGCGTTGACGGGGGAGGGGTTACTGAAGCTTTCTTT.

Written as DNA, the CDR3 is TGTGCCACCAGTGACCGGGGCTACGAGCAGTACTTC. Translating gives CATSDRGYEQYF. The V gene is TRBV24-1, the J gene TRBJ2-7, with D possibly matching TRBD2 (5 bases). In germline, CDR1 is KGHDR, CDR2 SFDVKD. The CDR3 loop spans 12 amino acids. V was clipped by 4 bases and J by 3 bases, with 6 bases between them.

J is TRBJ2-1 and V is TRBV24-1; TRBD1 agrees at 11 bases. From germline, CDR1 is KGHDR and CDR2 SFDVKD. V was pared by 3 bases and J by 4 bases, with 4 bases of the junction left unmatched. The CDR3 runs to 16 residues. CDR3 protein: CATSDPGTGGYNEQFF. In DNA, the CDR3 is TGTGCCACCAGTGATCCGGGGACAGGGGGTTACAATGAGCAGTTCTTC.

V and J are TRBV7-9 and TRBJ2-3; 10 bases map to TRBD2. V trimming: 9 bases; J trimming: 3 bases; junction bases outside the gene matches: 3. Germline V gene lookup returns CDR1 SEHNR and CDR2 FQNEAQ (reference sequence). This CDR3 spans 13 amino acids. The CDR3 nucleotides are TGTGCCAGAACTAGCGGGGAGACAGATACGCAGTATTTT. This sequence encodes CARTSGETDTQYF.

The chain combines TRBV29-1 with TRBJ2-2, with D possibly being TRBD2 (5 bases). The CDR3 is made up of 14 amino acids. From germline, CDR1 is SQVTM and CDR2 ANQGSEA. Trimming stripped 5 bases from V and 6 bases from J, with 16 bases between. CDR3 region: CSVRLARLAGELFF. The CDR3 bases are TGCAGCGTTCGGTTAGCGCGGTTGGCCGGGGAGCTGTTTTTT.